The present entry profiles one T cell receptor beta chain with its context. The source of the sample is a study of blood T cell repertoires in COVID-19. Per germline, CDR1 MDHEN and CDR2 SYDVKM. This CDR3 comprises 16 residues. The trim removed 3 bases at V and 5 bases at J, leaving 9 bases unmatched. The protocol was immunoSEQ multiplex PCR, while the TCRdb copy is restricted to in-frame clones and leaves out a portion. The table includes about 220,000 clones, more than 80% detected once. This chain connects TRBV28 to TRBJ1-4; 7 bases fit TRBD1. The sample was PBMCs or T cells enriched from blood (not recorded which). This sequence originates from a woman between 18 and 30 years old in a cohort exposed to, infected with or recovered from COVID-19 (not recorded which). The CDR3 sequence: CASSFLLGQSNEKLFF. In DNA, the CDR3 is TGTGCCAGCAGTTTTCTGTTGGGACAGTCAAATGAAAAACTGTTTTTT.